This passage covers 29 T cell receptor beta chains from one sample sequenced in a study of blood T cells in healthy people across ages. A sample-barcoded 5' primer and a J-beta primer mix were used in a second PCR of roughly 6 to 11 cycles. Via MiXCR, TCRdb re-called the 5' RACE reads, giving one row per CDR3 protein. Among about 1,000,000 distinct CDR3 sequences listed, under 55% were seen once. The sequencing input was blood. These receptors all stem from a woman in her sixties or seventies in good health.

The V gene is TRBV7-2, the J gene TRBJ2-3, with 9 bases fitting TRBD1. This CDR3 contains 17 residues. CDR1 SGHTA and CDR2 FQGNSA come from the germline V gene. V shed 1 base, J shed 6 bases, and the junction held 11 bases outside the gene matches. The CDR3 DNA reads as TGTGCCAGCAGCTTAGTTTACAGGGGGCTAGCGCAGGATACGCAGTATTTT. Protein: CASSLVYRGLAQDTQYF.

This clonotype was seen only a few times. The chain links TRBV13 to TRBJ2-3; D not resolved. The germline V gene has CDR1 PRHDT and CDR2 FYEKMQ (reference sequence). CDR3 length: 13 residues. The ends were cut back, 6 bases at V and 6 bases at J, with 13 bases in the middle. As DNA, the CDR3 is TGTGCCAGCAGGGCCAACCCGGGTGATACGCAGTATTTT. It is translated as CASRANPGDTQYF.

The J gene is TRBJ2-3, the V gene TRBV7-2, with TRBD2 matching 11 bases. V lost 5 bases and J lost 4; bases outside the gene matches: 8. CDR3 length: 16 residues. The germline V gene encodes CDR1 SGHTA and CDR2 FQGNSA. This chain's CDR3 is CASSILAGVAADTQYF. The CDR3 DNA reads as TGTGCCAGCAGCATACTAGCGGGAGTTGCGGCAGATACGCAGTATTTT.

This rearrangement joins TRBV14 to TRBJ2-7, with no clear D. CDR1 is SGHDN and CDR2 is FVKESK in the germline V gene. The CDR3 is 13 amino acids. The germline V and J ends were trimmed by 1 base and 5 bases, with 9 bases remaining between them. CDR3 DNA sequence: TGTGCCAGCAGCCAAGCCTCCAGGCACGAGCAGTACTTC. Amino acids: CASSQASRHEQYF.

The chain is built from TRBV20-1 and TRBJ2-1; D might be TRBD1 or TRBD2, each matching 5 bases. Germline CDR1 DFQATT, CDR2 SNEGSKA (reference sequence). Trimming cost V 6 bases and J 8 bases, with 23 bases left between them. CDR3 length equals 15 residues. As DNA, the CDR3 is TGCAGTGCGAGTGAACCGGGACGCCAGTTCCATGAGCAGTTCTTC. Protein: CSASEPGRQFHEQFF.

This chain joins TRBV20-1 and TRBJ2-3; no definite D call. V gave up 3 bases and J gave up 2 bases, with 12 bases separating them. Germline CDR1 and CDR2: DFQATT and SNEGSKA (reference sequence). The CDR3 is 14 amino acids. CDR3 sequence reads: CSASHSTNTDTQYF. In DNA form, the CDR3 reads TGCAGTGCTAGTCACAGCACGAACACAGATACGCAGTATTTT.

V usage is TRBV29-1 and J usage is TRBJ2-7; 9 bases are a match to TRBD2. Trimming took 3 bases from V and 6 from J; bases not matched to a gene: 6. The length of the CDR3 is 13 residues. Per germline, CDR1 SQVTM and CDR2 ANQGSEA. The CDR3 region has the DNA TGCAGCGTTGAGACTACGCGGGGGGGCGAGCAGTACTTC. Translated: CSVETTRGGEQYF.

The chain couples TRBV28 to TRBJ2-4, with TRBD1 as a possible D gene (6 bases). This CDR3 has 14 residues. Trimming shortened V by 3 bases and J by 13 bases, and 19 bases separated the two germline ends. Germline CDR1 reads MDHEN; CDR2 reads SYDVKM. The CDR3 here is CASSLLQAPGEQYF. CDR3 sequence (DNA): TGTGCCAGCAGTTTGTTACAGGCTCCAGGGGAGCAGTACTTC.

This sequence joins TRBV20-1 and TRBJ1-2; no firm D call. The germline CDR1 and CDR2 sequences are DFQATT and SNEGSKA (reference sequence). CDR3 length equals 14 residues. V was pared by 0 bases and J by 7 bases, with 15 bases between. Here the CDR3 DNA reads TGCAGTGCTAGAGATCCCAGGCTTCCCGCTGGCTACACCTTC. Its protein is CSARDPRLPAGYTF.

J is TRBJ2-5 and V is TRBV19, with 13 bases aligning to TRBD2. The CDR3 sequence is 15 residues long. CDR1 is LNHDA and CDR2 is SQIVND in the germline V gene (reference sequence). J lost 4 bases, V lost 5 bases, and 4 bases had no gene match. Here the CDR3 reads CASSHGTSGTETQYF. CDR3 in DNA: TGTGCCAGTAGTCACGGGACTAGCGGGACAGAGACCCAGTACTTC.

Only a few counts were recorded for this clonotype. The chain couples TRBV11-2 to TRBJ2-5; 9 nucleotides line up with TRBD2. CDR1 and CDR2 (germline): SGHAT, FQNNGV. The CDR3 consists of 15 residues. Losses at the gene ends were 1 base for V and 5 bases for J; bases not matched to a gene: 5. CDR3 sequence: CASSLGGRARETQYF. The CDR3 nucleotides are TGTGCCAGCAGCTTAGGCGGGAGGGCCCGGGAGACCCAGTACTTC.

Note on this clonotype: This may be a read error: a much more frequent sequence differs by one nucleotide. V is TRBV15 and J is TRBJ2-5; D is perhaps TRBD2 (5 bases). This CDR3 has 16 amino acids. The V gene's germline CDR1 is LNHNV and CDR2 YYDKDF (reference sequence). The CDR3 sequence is CATSRNPGYGQEIQYF. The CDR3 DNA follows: TGTGCCACCAGCAGGAATCCGGGGTACGGGCAAGAGATCCAGTACTTC.

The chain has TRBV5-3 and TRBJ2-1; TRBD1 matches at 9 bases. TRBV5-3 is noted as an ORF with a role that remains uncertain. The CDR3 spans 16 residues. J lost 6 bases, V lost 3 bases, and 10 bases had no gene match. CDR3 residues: CARSCPGTGYLNEQFF. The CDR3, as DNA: TGTGCCAGAAGCTGTCCCGGGACAGGGTACCTCAATGAGCAGTTCTTC.

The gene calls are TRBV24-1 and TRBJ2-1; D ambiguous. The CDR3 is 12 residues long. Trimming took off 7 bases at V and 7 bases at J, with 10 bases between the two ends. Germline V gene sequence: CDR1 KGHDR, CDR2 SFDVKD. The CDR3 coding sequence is TGTGCCACCAGCCTTCTCGGGAATGAGCAGTTCTTC. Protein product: CATSLLGNEQFF.

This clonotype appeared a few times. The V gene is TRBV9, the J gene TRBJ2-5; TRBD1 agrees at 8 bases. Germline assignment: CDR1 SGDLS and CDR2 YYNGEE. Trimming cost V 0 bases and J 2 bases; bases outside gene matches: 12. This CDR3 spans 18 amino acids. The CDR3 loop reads CASSVATWGTGGQETQYF. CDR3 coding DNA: TGTGCCAGCAGCGTAGCTACGTGGGGGACAGGAGGTCAAGAGACCCAGTACTTC.

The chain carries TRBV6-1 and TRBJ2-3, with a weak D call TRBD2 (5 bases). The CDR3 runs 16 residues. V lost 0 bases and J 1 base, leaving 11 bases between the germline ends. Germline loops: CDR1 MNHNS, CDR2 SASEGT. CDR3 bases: TGTGCCAGCAGTGAAGCTTGGGCGGGTCGCACAGATACGCAGTATTTT. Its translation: CASSEAWAGRTDTQYF.

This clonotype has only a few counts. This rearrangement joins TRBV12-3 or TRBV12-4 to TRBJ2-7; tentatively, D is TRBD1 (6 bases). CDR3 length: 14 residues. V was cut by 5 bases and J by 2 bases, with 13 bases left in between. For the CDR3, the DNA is TGTGCCAGCAGTCCACAGGGCAACCCCTACGAGCAGTACTTC. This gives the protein CASSPQGNPYEQYF.

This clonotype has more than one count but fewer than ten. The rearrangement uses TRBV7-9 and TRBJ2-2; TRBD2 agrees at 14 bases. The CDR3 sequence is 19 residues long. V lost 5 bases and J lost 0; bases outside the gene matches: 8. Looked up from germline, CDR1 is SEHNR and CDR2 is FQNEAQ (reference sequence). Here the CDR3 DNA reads TGTGCCAGCAGCCCCTCCGGGACTAGCGGGAGTTCGAACACCGGGGAGCTGTTTTTT. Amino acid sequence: CASSPSGTSGSSNTGELFF.

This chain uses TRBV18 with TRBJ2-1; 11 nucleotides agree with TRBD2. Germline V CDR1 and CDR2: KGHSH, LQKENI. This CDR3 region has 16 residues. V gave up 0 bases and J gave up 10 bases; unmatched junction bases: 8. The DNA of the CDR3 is TGTGCCAGCTCACCACCGGGACTAGCGGCACCGGGCGAGCAGTTCTTC. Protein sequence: CASSPPGLAAPGEQFF.

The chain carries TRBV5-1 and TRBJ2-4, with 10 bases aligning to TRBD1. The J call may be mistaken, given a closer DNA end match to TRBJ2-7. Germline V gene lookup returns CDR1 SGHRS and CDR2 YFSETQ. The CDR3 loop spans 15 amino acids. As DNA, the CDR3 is TGCGCCAGCAGCCTCGGGACAGGGGTTCCCTACGAGCAGTACTTC. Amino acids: CASSLGTGVPYEQYF.

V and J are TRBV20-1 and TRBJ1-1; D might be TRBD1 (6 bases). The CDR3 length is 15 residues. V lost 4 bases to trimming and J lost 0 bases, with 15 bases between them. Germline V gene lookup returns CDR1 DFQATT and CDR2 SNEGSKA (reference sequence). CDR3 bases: TGCAGTGCTACCCTGGACAGCCGCTTGAACACTGAAGCTTTCTTT. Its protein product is CSATLDSRLNTEAFF.

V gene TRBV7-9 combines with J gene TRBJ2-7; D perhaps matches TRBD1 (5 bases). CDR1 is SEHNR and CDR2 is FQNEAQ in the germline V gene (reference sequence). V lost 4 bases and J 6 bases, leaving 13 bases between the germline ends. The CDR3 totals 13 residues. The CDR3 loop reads CASSSPRALEQYF. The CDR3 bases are TGTGCCAGCAGCTCCCCCAGGGCCCTCGAGCAGTACTTC.

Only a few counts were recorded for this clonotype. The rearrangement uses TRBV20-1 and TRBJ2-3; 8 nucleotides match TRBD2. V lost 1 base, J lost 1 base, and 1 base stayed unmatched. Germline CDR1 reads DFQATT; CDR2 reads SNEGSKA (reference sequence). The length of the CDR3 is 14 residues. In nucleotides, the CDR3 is TGCAGTGCTAGAGCGGGAGGGGGCACAGATACGCAGTATTTT. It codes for CSARAGGGTDTQYF.

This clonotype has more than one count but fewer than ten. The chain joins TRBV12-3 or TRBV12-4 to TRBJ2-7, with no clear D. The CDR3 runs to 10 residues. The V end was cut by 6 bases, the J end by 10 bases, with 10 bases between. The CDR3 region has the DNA TGTGCCAGCAGCCCCCCGCCCCAGTACTTC. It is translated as CASSPPPQYF.

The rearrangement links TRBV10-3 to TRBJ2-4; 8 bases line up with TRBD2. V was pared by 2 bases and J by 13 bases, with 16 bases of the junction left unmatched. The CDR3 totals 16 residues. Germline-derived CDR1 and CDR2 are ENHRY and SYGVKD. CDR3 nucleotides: TGTGCCATCAGTGAGCAGAGGGCGGGAGGCGGAGGAGAGCAGTACTTC. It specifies CAISEQRAGGGGEQYF.

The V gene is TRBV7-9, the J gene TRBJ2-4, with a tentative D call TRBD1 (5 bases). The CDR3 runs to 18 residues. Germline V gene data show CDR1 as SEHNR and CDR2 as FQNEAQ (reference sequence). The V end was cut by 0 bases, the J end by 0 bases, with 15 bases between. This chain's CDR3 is CASSLALSDSLAKNIQYF. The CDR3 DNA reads TGTGCCAGCAGCTTAGCCTTGTCAGACAGTCTAGCCAAAAACATTCAGTACTTC.

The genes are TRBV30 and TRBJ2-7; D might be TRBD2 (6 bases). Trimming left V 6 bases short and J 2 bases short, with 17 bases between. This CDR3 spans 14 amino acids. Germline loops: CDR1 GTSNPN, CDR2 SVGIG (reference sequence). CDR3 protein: CACNRDWATYEQYF. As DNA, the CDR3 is TGTGCCTGCAACCGGGACTGGGCCACCTACGAGCAGTACTTC.

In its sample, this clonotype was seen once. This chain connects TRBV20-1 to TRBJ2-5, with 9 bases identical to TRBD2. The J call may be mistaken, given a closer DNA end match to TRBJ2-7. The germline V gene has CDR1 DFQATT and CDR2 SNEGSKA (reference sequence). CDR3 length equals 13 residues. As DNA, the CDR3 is TGCAGTGCTATTTATCCTAGCGGGGTCGAGCAGTACTTC. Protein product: CSAIYPSGVEQYF.

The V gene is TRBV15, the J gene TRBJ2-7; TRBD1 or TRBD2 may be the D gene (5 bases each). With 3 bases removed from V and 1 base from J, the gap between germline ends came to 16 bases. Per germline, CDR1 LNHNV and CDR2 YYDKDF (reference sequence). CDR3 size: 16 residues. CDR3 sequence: CATSSFGTVASYEQYF. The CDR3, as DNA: TGTGCCACCAGCAGTTTTGGGACGGTGGCGTCCTACGAGCAGTACTTC.